What follows are 11 T cell receptor beta chains derived from one specimen sequenced in a study of early T cells in non-severe SARS-CoV-2 infection. TCRdb passed the 5' RACE reads through MiXCR, listing each CDR3 protein once. This table holds about 60,000 distinct CDR3 sequences, about 16% found once. The sample here was whole blood, taken at baseline. All receptors come from an adult who was a healthcare worker with PCR-confirmed SARS-CoV-2 infection or an uninfected control (not recorded which).

The chain has TRBV19 and TRBJ2-7; D gene uncertain. This CDR3 is 12 amino acids long. CDR1 and CDR2 from the germline V gene are LNHDA and SQIVND (reference sequence). V dropped 5 bases and J dropped 0 bases, with 5 bases sitting between them. CDR3 in amino acids: CASSYDSYEQYF. The CDR3 DNA reads TGTGCCAGTAGTTACGACTCCTACGAGCAGTACTTC.

This clonotype was counted between two and nine times. The chain uses TRBV7-2 and TRBJ2-3; the D is unclear. The V end lost 5 bases, the J end lost 4 bases, and 7 bases lay between the germline ends. Germline assignment: CDR1 SGHTA and CDR2 FQGNSA. The CDR3 loop spans 12 amino acids. The chain's CDR3 is CASSLLPDTQYF. The CDR3 DNA is TGTGCCAGCAGCCTGCTCCCAGATACGCAGTATTTT.

This clonotype was found a few times. The chain uses TRBV20-1 and TRBJ2-7; D may match TRBD1 or TRBD2 (5 bases each). In germline, CDR1 is DFQATT, CDR2 SNEGSKA (reference sequence). This CDR3 spans 14 amino acids. Trimming took off 6 bases at V and 0 bases at J, with 15 bases between the two ends. DNA for the CDR3: TGCAGTGCCACCGCCCCGGGACCCTCCTACGAGCAGTACTTC. It encodes CSATAPGPSYEQYF.

This clonotype was picked up a small number of times. The rearrangement links TRBV19 to TRBJ1-2; perhaps TRBD1 as D (5 bases). V was pared by 1 base and J by 1 base, with 13 bases between. Germline V lookup: CDR1 LNHDA, CDR2 SQIVND (reference sequence). The CDR3 is 16 residues long. DNA of the CDR3: TGTGCCAGTAGTATAGTACCGGGACGGAATAACTATGGCTACACCTTC. Residues: CASSIVPGRNNYGYTF.

This clonotype showed up just a few times. V gene TRBV7-2 combines with J gene TRBJ2-3, with D possibly TRBD2 on 6 matching bases. Trimming shortened V by 9 bases and J by 3 bases, and 16 bases separated the two germline ends. Germline loops: CDR1 SGHTA, CDR2 FQGNSA. There are 14 residues in the CDR3. CDR3 DNA sequence: TGTGCCAGTGGGGCGGGAACCTGGACAGATACGCAGTATTTT. This encodes CASGAGTWTDTQYF.

The table lists this clonotype with a few counts. The chain has TRBV20-1 and TRBJ1-2; D is ambiguous. Per the germline V gene, CDR1 is DFQATT and CDR2 is SNEGSKA (reference sequence). V lost 5 bases and J lost 5, with 9 bases in between. The CDR3 totals 11 residues. The CDR3 region is CSAQKNYGYTF. In nucleotides, the CDR3 is TGCAGTGCTCAAAAGAATTATGGCTACACCTTC.

This clonotype has ten or more counts. The gene calls are TRBV7-3 and TRBJ2-7, with D maybe TRBD1 (6 bases). There are 13 residues in the CDR3. Trimming removed 4 bases from V and 3 bases from J, with 10 bases in between. CDR1 and CDR2 (germline): SGHTA, FQGTGA. This CDR3 is CASSSSQGYEQYF. In DNA form, the CDR3 reads TGTGCCAGCAGCTCCTCACAGGGCTACGAGCAGTACTTC.

The rearrangement links TRBV2 to TRBJ1-3; D might be TRBD1 (6 bases). Germline CDR1 SNHLY, CDR2 FYNNEI. The CDR3 has 13 residues. V lost 11 bases, J lost 0 bases, and 11 bases lay in between. As DNA, the CDR3 is TGTGCCGGTGGGGGCTACTCTGGAAACACCATATATTTT. Residues: CAGGGYSGNTIYF.

V and J are TRBV5-1 and TRBJ2-5; D may be TRBD1 or TRBD2 (5 bases each). The CDR3 consists of 16 residues. Per the germline V gene, CDR1 is SGHRS and CDR2 is YFSETQ. V dropped 3 bases and J dropped 5 bases, with 20 bases sitting between them. Written as DNA, the CDR3 is TGCGCCAGCAGCTCGGGACGGAGTGACCGAGGGGAGACCCAGTACTTC. Translating gives CASSSGRSDRGETQYF. The complete variable domain, with remaining parts taken from reference TRBV5-1 and TRBJ2-5, reads KAGVTQTPRYLIKTRGQQVTLSCSPISGHRSVSWYQQTPGQGLQFLFEYFSETQRNKGNFPGRFSGRQFSNSRSEMNVSTLELGDSALYLCASSSGRSDRGETQYFGPGTRLLVL.

This clonotype was found a few times. The rearrangement uses TRBV5-1 and TRBJ1-6; D is unclear. The germline CDR1 and CDR2 sequences are SGHRS and YFSETQ. The CDR3 contains 15 residues. V was shortened by 0 bases and J by 7 bases, with 11 bases between the two germline ends. CDR3 DNA sequence: TGCGCCAGCAGCTTGGACATGCGGTACAATTCACCCCTCCACTTT. Translation: CASSLDMRYNSPLHF.

This clonotype was counted at least ten times. This chain links TRBV7-9 with TRBJ2-3; no firm D call. V was shortened by 5 bases and J by 4 bases, with 7 bases between the two germline ends. The CDR3 loop spans 12 amino acids. Germline V gene data show CDR1 as SEHNR and CDR2 as FQNEAQ (reference sequence). CDR3 sequence reads: CASSLGPDTQYF. CDR3 sequence (DNA): TGTGCCAGCAGCCTCGGACCAGATACGCAGTATTTT.